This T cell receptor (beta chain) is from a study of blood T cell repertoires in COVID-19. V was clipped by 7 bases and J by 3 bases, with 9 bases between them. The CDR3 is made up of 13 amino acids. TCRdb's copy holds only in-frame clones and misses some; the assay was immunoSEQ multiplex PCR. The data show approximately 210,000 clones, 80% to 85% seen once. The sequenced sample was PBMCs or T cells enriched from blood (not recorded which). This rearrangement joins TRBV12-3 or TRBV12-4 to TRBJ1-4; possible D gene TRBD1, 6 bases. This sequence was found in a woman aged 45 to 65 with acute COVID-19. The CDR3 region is CASKTGANEKLFF. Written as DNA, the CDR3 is TGTGCCAGCAAGACAGGTGCTAATGAAAAACTGTTTTTT.